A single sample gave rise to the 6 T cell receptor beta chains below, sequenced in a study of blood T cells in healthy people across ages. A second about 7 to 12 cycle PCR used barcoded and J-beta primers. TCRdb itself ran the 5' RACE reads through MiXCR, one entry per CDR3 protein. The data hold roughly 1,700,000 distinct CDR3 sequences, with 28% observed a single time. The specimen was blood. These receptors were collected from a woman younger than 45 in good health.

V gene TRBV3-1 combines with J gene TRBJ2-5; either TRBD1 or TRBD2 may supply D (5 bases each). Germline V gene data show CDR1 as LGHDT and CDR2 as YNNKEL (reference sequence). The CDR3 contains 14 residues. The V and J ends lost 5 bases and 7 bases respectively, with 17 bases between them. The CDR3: CASSIPGRIWTQYF. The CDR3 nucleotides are TGTGCCAGCAGCATCCCGGGACGGATCTGGACCCAGTACTTC.

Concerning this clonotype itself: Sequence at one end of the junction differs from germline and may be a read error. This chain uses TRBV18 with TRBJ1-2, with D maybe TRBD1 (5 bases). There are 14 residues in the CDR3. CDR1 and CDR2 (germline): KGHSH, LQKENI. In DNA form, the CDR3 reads TGTACCAGCTCACCTTCCGGGACTTCTCGTGGCTACACCTTC. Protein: CTSSPSGTSRGYTF.

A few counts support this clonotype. The chain's CDR3 is CASSPSRAIETQYF. DNA for the CDR3: TGCGCCAGCAGCCCGTCCCGCGCGATCGAGACCCAGTACTTC. V is TRBV5-1 and J is TRBJ2-5; D is undetermined. Germline CDR1 is SGHRS and CDR2 is YFSETQ. Between the trimmed V and J ends, which lost 4 bases and 5 bases, there was a span of 15 bases. The length of the CDR3 is 14 residues.

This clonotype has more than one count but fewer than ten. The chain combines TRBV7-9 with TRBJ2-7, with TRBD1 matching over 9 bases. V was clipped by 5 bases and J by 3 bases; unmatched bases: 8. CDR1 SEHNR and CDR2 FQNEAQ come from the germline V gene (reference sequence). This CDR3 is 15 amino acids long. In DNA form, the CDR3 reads TGTGCCAGCAGCCCCGGGACAGGGATAGGCTACGAGCAGTACTTC. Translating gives CASSPGTGIGYEQYF.

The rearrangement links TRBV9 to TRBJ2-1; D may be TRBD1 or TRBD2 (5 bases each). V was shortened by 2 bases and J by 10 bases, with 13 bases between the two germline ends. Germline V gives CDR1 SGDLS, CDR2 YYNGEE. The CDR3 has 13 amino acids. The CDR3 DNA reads TGTGCCAGCAGCGTGGGGCCGGCGGGCGAGCAGTTCTTC. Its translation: CASSVGPAGEQFF.

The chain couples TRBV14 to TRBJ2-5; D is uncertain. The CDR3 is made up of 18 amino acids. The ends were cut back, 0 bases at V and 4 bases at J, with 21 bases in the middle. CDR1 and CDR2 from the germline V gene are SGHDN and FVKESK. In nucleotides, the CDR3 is TGTGCCAGCAGCCAAGAACGTCGCTATCGAAGAGTACTAGAGACCCAGTACTTC. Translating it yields CASSQERRYRRVLETQYF.